This T cell receptor (beta chain) derives from a study of blood T cells in healthy people across ages. V lost 2 bases, J lost 13 bases, and 9 bases lay in between. Germline CDR1 MGHDK, CDR2 SYGVNS. The CDR3 consists of 11 residues. Aged roughly 6 to 90, donors were systemically healthy Caucasians from Russia. Notes on the study in general: Long-lived donors had more naive CD4+ cells and higher diversity than aged donors. Percentage of naive T cells showed a strong correlation with TCR beta diversity.

About this clonotype: Antigen unknown.

With a J-beta primer mix and a sample-barcoded 5' primer, a second PCR ran about 6 to 11 cycles. TCRdb passed the 5' RACE reads through MiXCR, listing each CDR3 protein once. The sample records nearly 1 million distinct CDR3 sequences, roughly 51% being singletons. The sequence was collected from a woman aged 55-75 years in good health. Sequencing was performed on blood. The V call is TRBV25-1, the J call TRBJ2-1; D possibly matches TRBD1 or TRBD2 (5 bases each). The chain's CDR3 is CASSEGGTQFF. For the CDR3, the DNA is TGTGCCAGCAGTGAAGGTGGGACCCAGTTCTTC.